This T cell receptor beta chain stems from a study of cytomegalovirus exposure and HLA in healthy donors. Background on the study: It was reported in a later analysis that the same platform had been used for the 120 validation repertoires as for the roughly 700 first-cohort repertoires.

Per germline, CDR1 MDHEN and CDR2 SYDVKM. J was trimmed by 4 bases and V by 7 bases; bases with no gene match: 6. This CDR3 is built from 16 residues. Generated by immunoSEQ multiplex PCR, the TCRdb table keeps only in-frame clones and is missing some. The data show 150,000 to 200,000 clones, roughly nine tenths seen once. This TCR was recovered from a woman aged 18 to 35 in good health and CMV-seropositive. The V call is TRBV28, the J call TRBJ2-5; 16 bases agree with TRBD2. The sample comprised PBMCs. This chain's CDR3 is CASNWGLAGGRETQYF. The CDR3 bases are TGTGCCAGCAACTGGGGACTAGCGGGAGGGAGAGAGACCCAGTACTTC.